A single sample is the source of the 15 T cell receptor beta chains below, sequenced in a study of T-cell reconstitution after alpha-beta-depleted transplantation in children. Using unique molecular identifiers, the investigators prepared the TCRbeta library. TCRdb ran MiXCR on the PCR reads and lists one entry per CDR3 protein. This sample carries approximately 270,000 distinct CDR3 sequences, 20% to 30% of them seen once, and the ten largest clones take about 5%. The sequences come from PBMCs, mostly from graft donor cells, collected 360 days after TCRalphabeta/CD19-depleted stem cell transplant. Source of these receptors: a female patient aged 2-10 years who had a stem cell transplant for congenital amegakaryocytic thrombocytopenia, so the T cells may come from the graft donor.

This clonotype has just a few counts. The CDR3 is CASSSLMSGTPPDEQYF. The CDR3 nucleotides read TGTGCCAGCAGTTCCCTTATGTCCGGGACTCCTCCCGACGAGCAGTACTTC. V is TRBV27 and J is TRBJ2-7; D perhaps matches TRBD2 (6 bases). This CDR3 contains 17 residues. Per the germline V gene, CDR1 is MNHEY and CDR2 is SMNVEV (reference sequence). Between the trimmed V and J ends, which lost 4 bases and 5 bases, there was a span of 24 bases.

This clonotype was seen a handful of times. The chain employs TRBV4-3 and TRBJ2-7; TRBD2 agrees at 13 bases. V trimming: 4 bases; J trimming: 6 bases; junction bases outside the gene matches: 12. The CDR3 sequence is 17 residues long. The germline gives CDR1 LGHNA, CDR2 YSLEER. CDR3 in amino acids: CASSPTSGRAYLSEQYF. The CDR3 nucleotides are TGCGCCAGCAGCCCCACTAGCGGGAGGGCCTATTTAAGCGAGCAGTACTTC.

The chain is built from TRBV5-5 and TRBJ1-3; D perhaps matches TRBD1 (6 bases). The CDR3 is 14 residues long. CDR1 and CDR2 from the germline V gene are SGHKS and YYEKEE (reference sequence). V shed 4 bases and J shed 3 bases, with 11 bases lying between them. The CDR3 spells CASSARGDGNTIYF. The CDR3 region has the DNA TGTGCCAGCAGCGCCAGGGGTGATGGAAACACCATATATTTT.

This clonotype has a handful of counts. The rearrangement uses TRBV11-3 and TRBJ2-3, with D tentatively TRBD1 (6 bases). This CDR3 comprises 14 residues. CDR1 and CDR2 from the germline V gene are SGHNT and YENEEA. Trimming cost V 5 bases and J 2 bases, with 11 bases left between them. CDR3 residues: CASSREGDTDTQYF. CDR3 nucleotide sequence: TGTGCCAGCAGCCGAGAGGGGGACACAGATACGCAGTATTTT.

The sample holds many counts of this clonotype. The chain is built from TRBV4-1 and TRBJ2-7; the D gene is possibly TRBD2 (5 bases). Germline loops: CDR1 MGHRA, CDR2 YSYEKL. V shed 1 base and J shed 2 bases, with 12 bases lying between them. The CDR3 is 15 residues long. The CDR3 nucleotides read TGCGCCAGCAGCCAAGTTGCGGGTCCTACCTACGAGCAGTACTTC. Residues: CASSQVAGPTYEQYF.

The chain uses TRBV12-3 or TRBV12-4 and TRBJ1-2; D is possibly TRBD1 (5 bases). V was shortened by 2 bases and J by 8 bases, with 12 bases between the two germline ends. The CDR3 extends over 13 amino acids. The CDR3 region is CASSLLQARGYTF. The CDR3, as DNA: TGTGCCAGCAGTTTATTACAGGCGAGAGGCTACACCTTC.

The chain has TRBV29-1 and TRBJ1-1, with D tentatively TRBD1 (6 bases). The CDR3 loop spans 17 amino acids. In germline, CDR1 is SQVTM, CDR2 ANQGSEA. V lost 3 bases, J lost 3 bases, and 23 bases lay in between. CDR3 DNA: TGCAGCGTTGACAATCCGGCGGGGGCTAAGGGTCACACTGAAGCTTTCTTT. It specifies CSVDNPAGAKGHTEAFF.

The CDR3 region is CSARELFSGSYEQFF. For the CDR3, the DNA is TGCAGTGCTAGAGAATTGTTTAGCGGGAGTTATGAGCAGTTCTTC. The rearrangement uses TRBV20-1 and TRBJ2-1; 9 nucleotides align to TRBD2. Per the germline V gene, CDR1 is DFQATT and CDR2 is SNEGSKA (reference sequence). V lost 0 bases and J lost 8; bases outside the gene matches: 8. The length of the CDR3 is 15 residues.

Turning to this clonotype: A read error may produce the germline difference seen at one junction end. The chain joins TRBV20-1 to TRBJ2-7, with D unclear. This CDR3 contains 12 residues. Germline values: CDR1 DFQATT, CDR2 SNEGSKA (reference sequence). The CDR3 nucleotides read TGCAATGCTACGATGGGCTCCTACGAGCAGTACTTC. Its translation is CNATMGSYEQYF.

The chain couples TRBV29-1 to TRBJ2-1; D is possibly TRBD2 (5 bases). There are 14 residues in the CDR3. Germline CDR1 SQVTM, CDR2 ANQGSEA. With 1 base removed from V and 1 base from J, the gap between germline ends came to 8 bases. The CDR3 spells CSVEVPGSYNEQFF. CDR3 nucleotides: TGCAGCGTTGAAGTCCCGGGATCCTACAATGAGCAGTTCTTC.

There are a few counts of this clonotype. The chain carries TRBV10-3 and TRBJ1-3; D uncertain. CDR1 is ENHRY, CDR2 SYGVKD, per germline. Trimming removed 8 bases at V and 2 bases at J, with 16 bases between. CDR3 length: 15 amino acids. CDR3 nucleotide sequence: TGTGCCATCGCGGCCAGTACCTCGCCTGGAAACACCATATATTTT. Protein sequence: CAIAASTSPGNTIYF.

The chain joins TRBV20-1 to TRBJ2-3; 7 bases are shared with TRBD1. The CDR3 has 15 residues. The V segment lost 4 bases and the J segment 6 bases; nucleotides outside the gene matches: 13. Germline V gene sequence: CDR1 DFQATT, CDR2 SNEGSKA (reference sequence). CDR3 nucleotide sequence: TGCAGTGCTAACCCTGACAGGGCCCTCGGGGATACGCAGTATTTT. It specifies CSANPDRALGDTQYF.

This clonotype was detected a few times. The V and J genes are TRBV29-1 and TRBJ1-2; D might be TRBD1 (6 bases). Germline lookup yields CDR1 SQVTM and CDR2 ANQGSEA. Trimming pared 3 bases from V and 7 bases from J, leaving 12 bases between. The CDR3 length is 12 residues. The CDR3 loop is CSVDGGAGGYTF. The CDR3 DNA reads as TGCAGCGTTGATGGGGGGGCTGGTGGCTACACCTTC.

This clonotype was recorded at least ten times. The gene calls are TRBV4-1 and TRBJ2-2, with D tentatively TRBD2 (5 bases). Trimming pared 6 bases from V and 1 base from J, leaving 12 bases between. The CDR3 loop spans 15 amino acids. Germline-derived CDR1 and CDR2 are MGHRA and YSYEKL. CDR3 DNA sequence: TGCGCCAGCAGTCCCGATCGGGGGAACACCGGGGAGCTGTTTTTT. Translation: CASSPDRGNTGELFF.

The sample holds a few counts of this clonotype. V usage is TRBV14 and J usage is TRBJ2-1, with 9 bases identical to TRBD2. V trimming: 4 bases; J trimming: 9 bases; junction bases outside the gene matches: 7. Germline CDR1 reads SGHDN; CDR2 reads FVKESK. This CDR3 spans 14 amino acids. The CDR3 spells CASSRLAGAGEQFF. CDR3 bases: TGTGCCAGCAGCCGATTAGCGGGAGCGGGTGAGCAGTTCTTC.